These 25 T cell receptor beta chains came from one sample sequenced in a study of T cells in Graves' hyperthyroidism and ophthalmopathy. Amplification yielded TCR beta CDR3 regions, with RNA transcripts as the source. HTBI primers were employed in a first-round RT-PCR of the TCR CDR3. TCRdb called the multiplex PCR reads again in MiXCR, with one record for every CDR3 protein. The sample has approximately 360,000 distinct CDR3 sequences; around 25% are singletons. Sequenced input: blood. All receptors come from a man aged 50 to 59 with Graves' hyperthyroidism.

This clonotype occurred many times. The gene calls are TRBV3-1 and TRBJ2-5; tentatively, D is TRBD1 or TRBD2 (5 bases each). V gave up 1 base and J gave up 6 bases, with 15 bases separating them. Germline V CDR1 and CDR2: LGHDT, YNNKEL (reference sequence). CDR3 length: 15 amino acids. CDR3 residues: CASSQVRDLGQTQYF. The CDR3 nucleotides read TGTGCCAGCAGCCAAGTTCGGGACCTCGGACAGACCCAGTACTTC.

This clonotype was seen many times. This CDR3 reads CASSRLGGSEKLFF. CDR3 nucleotide sequence: TGCGCCAGCAGCCGTCTGGGGGGATCTGAAAAACTGTTTTTT. The chain carries TRBV5-1 and TRBJ1-4, with D maybe TRBD1 (5 bases). Germline V gene lookup returns CDR1 SGHRS and CDR2 YFSETQ. The CDR3 length is 14 residues. With 4 bases removed from V and 7 bases from J, the gap between germline ends came to 14 bases.

This chain uses TRBV19 with TRBJ2-7; TRBD2 is a possible D gene (6 bases). Germline lookup yields CDR1 LNHDA and CDR2 SQIVND (reference sequence). V was trimmed by 8 bases and J by 3 bases, leaving 14 bases between them. CDR3 length equals 13 residues. The CDR3 sequence is CASSASAYYEQYF. The CDR3 region has the DNA TGTGCCAGTTCAGCTAGCGCATACTACGAGCAGTACTTC.

The DNA of the CDR3 is TGTGCCAGCAGCTTAGAGTGGGGCACTGAAGCTTTCTTT. Amino acids: CASSLEWGTEAFF. The J gene is TRBJ1-1, the V gene TRBV11-2, with D uncertain. Trimming took off 0 bases at V and 4 bases at J, with 6 bases between the two ends. This CDR3 contains 13 residues. Germline loops: CDR1 SGHAT, CDR2 FQNNGV.

The V gene is TRBV27, the J gene TRBJ1-6; 9 nucleotides match TRBD1. The CDR3 runs to 14 residues. With V trimmed by 6 bases and J by 10 bases, 7 bases remained unmatched. The V gene's germline CDR1 is MNHEY and CDR2 SMNVEV (reference sequence). DNA for the CDR3: TGTGCCAGCAGCTGGGACAGGGAGAGGTCACCCCTCCACTTT. Its protein product is CASSWDRERSPLHF.

As DNA, the CDR3 is TGTGCCAGCAGCTCCCAGGGAATGAACACTGAAGCTTTCTTT. This sequence encodes CASSSQGMNTEAFF. The chain combines TRBV7-9 with TRBJ1-1; D is perhaps TRBD1 (5 bases). CDR3 length: 14 amino acids. Trimming stripped 4 bases from V and 0 bases from J, with 9 bases between. Germline values: CDR1 SEHNR, CDR2 FQNEAQ (reference sequence).

This clonotype was detected only a few times. The CDR3 nucleotides read TGTGCCAGCAGTTACCTGGGACGTGCAAATCAGCCCCAGCATTTT. This translates into CASSYLGRANQPQHF. V is TRBV6-5 and J is TRBJ1-5; D perhaps matches TRBD1 (5 bases). Germline CDR1 is MNHEY and CDR2 is SVGAGI. V was clipped by 2 bases and J by 4 bases, with 12 bases between them. The CDR3 totals 15 residues.

The genes are TRBV12-3 or TRBV12-4 and TRBJ2-1, with 7 bases matching TRBD2. J gave up 2 bases and V 3 bases, and 7 bases lay outside the gene matches. The CDR3 contains 16 residues. This CDR3 reads CASSFGLGITYNEQFF. CDR3 sequence (DNA): TGTGCCAGCAGTTTCGGACTAGGCATTACCTACAATGAGCAGTTCTTC.

In its sample, this clonotype was seen a few times. The V gene is TRBV5-1, the J gene TRBJ2-5; D call uncertain. V was trimmed by 4 bases and J by 5 bases, leaving 21 bases between them. There are 16 residues in the CDR3. Germline V CDR1 and CDR2: SGHRS, YFSETQ. The CDR3 DNA reads TGCGCCAGCAGCGCCGAAATCCGTTCGACGGGCGAGACCCAGTACTTC. Protein sequence: CASSAEIRSTGETQYF.

The chain recombines TRBV5-4 with TRBJ2-7, with TRBD2 matching 8 bases. J gave up 7 bases and V 4 bases, and 13 bases lay outside the gene matches. This CDR3 region has 15 residues. The germline V gene has CDR1 SGHNT and CDR2 YYREEE (reference sequence). This chain's CDR3 is CASSGIAGTMGEQYF. As DNA, the CDR3 is TGTGCCAGCAGCGGGATAGCGGGGACCATGGGAGAGCAGTACTTC.

This clonotype was counted between two and nine times. The chain couples TRBV6-1 to TRBJ2-7, with no clear D. Between the trimmed V and J ends, which lost 7 bases and 2 bases, there was a span of 15 bases. CDR3 length: 14 residues. Germline CDR1 reads MNHNS; CDR2 reads SASEGT. This CDR3 is CASKLSANAYEQYF. The CDR3 DNA reads TGTGCCAGCAAGCTCTCAGCCAACGCCTACGAGCAGTACTTC.

This clonotype was counted ten times or more. This chain connects TRBV15 to TRBJ2-5; 9 positions match TRBD1. The ends lost 6 bases at V and 1 base at J; junction bases unmatched: 12. This CDR3 is 17 amino acids long. Per the germline V gene, CDR1 is LNHNV and CDR2 is YYDKDF (reference sequence). The CDR3 DNA is TGTGCCACCAGAAGGCCGCCGGGACAGGGAAGCCAAGAGACCCAGTACTTC. It is translated as CATRRPPGQGSQETQYF.

The sample holds many counts of this clonotype. This chain uses TRBV12-3 or TRBV12-4 with TRBJ2-2; TRBD1 agrees at 8 bases. J lost 3 bases, V lost 6 bases, and 3 bases had no gene match. The CDR3 loop spans 14 amino acids. The CDR3 bases are TGTGCCAGCAGCAGGGGGCTTTACACCGGGGAGCTGTTTTTT. Its protein is CASSRGLYTGELFF.

To note about this clonotype: Compared with germline, one end of the junction differs, possibly owing to a read error. The CDR3 region is CVSSDTYQSAYEQYF. Written as DNA, the CDR3 is TGTGTCAGCTCAGACACATATCAGTCTGCCTACGAGCAGTACTTC. This chain links TRBV18 with TRBJ2-7; D uncertain. Per germline, CDR1 KGHSH and CDR2 LQKENI. The CDR3 extends over 15 amino acids.

This clonotype was seen repeatedly, ten times or more. The rearrangement links TRBV20-1 to TRBJ2-3, with D perhaps TRBD2 (6 bases). Trimming removed 1 base from V and 3 bases from J, with 14 bases in between. The CDR3 loop spans 15 amino acids. Germline values: CDR1 DFQATT, CDR2 SNEGSKA (reference sequence). CDR3 protein: CSARAPSGVTDTQYF. CDR3 DNA: TGCAGTGCTAGAGCCCCATCGGGAGTAACAGATACGCAGTATTTT.

The table lists this clonotype with many counts. The DNA of the CDR3 is TGTGCCAGCAGTTTTCGGAGAAACACCGGGGAGCTGTTTTTT. Translation gives CASSFRRNTGELFF. The chain has TRBV12-3 or TRBV12-4 and TRBJ2-2; D not certain. V lost 3 bases and J lost 2, with 7 bases in between. The CDR3 spans 14 residues.

The chain carries TRBV7-9 and TRBJ2-7, with D possibly matching TRBD1 (6 bases). The V gene's germline CDR1 is SEHNR and CDR2 FQNEAQ (reference sequence). The length of the CDR3 is 14 residues. Trimming left V 4 bases short and J 8 bases short, with 18 bases between. CDR3 sequence (DNA): TGTGCCAGCAGCTGGGTGGACTTTGGGGGCAAGCAGTACTTC. This sequence encodes CASSWVDFGGKQYF.

V is TRBV10-1 and J is TRBJ2-1; 9 bases are shared with TRBD2. Germline CDR1 is WNHNN and CDR2 is SYGVQD (reference sequence). V gave up 3 bases and J gave up 5 bases; unmatched junction bases: 5. This CDR3 has 15 residues. In DNA, the CDR3 is TGCGCCAGCAGTGATCTTAGCGGGGGACACAATGAGCAGTTCTTC. Translated, it gives CASSDLSGGHNEQFF.

Written as DNA, the CDR3 is TGTGCCAGCAGCTTGGAGCCGGATACCCAAGAGACCCAGTACTTC. Translating gives CASSLEPDTQETQYF. This chain links TRBV5-6 with TRBJ2-5; unclear D gene. The germline gives CDR1 SGHDT, CDR2 YYEEEE. V was clipped by 0 bases and J by 1 base, with 10 bases between them. This CDR3 has 15 residues. Based on the CDR3 plus reference TRBV5-6 and TRBJ2-5, the full variable domain is DAGVTQSPTHLIKTRGQQVTLRCSPKSGHDTVSWYQQALGQGPQFIFQYYEEEERQRGNFPDRFSGHQFPNYSSELNVNALLLGDSALYLCASSLEPDTQETQYFGPGTRLLVL.

The chain recombines TRBV5-1 with TRBJ2-1; D possibly corresponds to TRBD2 (6 bases). The CDR3 is 15 amino acids. V lost 3 bases and J lost 4, with 14 bases in between. Germline V gene data show CDR1 as SGHRS and CDR2 as YFSETQ. The CDR3 DNA is TGCGCCAGCAGCTCCCCCGGGGGAGTGTACAATGAGCAGTTCTTC. Encoded protein: CASSSPGGVYNEQFF.

This sequence joins TRBV10-3 and TRBJ2-7; tentatively, D is TRBD2 (5 bases). Trimming removed 3 bases at V and 5 bases at J, with 17 bases between. The CDR3 sequence is 15 residues long. Germline values: CDR1 ENHRY, CDR2 SYGVKD. CDR3 sequence reads: CAISDQRTGGHEQYF. DNA for the CDR3: TGTGCCATCAGTGATCAACGGACCGGCGGGCACGAGCAGTACTTC.

J is TRBJ2-7 and V is TRBV9; weak D call: TRBD2 (5 bases). Germline CDR1 reads SGDLS; CDR2 reads YYNGEE. The CDR3 sequence is 12 residues long. V was shortened by 4 bases and J by 5 bases, with 10 bases between the two germline ends. The CDR3 region is CASSLGSDEQYF. The CDR3 DNA reads as TGTGCCAGCAGCCTAGGTAGCGACGAGCAGTACTTC.

Only a few counts were recorded for this clonotype. The chain joins TRBV29-1 to TRBJ2-1; possible D gene TRBD1, 5 bases. CDR3 length: 12 amino acids. Trimming took off 6 bases at V and 8 bases at J, with 14 bases between the two ends. Germline V CDR1 and CDR2: SQVTM, ANQGSEA. As DNA, the CDR3 is TGCAGCGTCCGAGACAGCCTCGATGAGCAGTTCTTC. It specifies CSVRDSLDEQFF.

Here the CDR3 reads CASSTGRTFTDTQYF. CDR3 nucleotides: TGTGCCAGCAGCACGGGACGGACTTTCACAGATACGCAGTATTTT. The chain is built from TRBV5-5 and TRBJ2-3; D is perhaps TRBD1 or TRBD2 (5 bases each). The CDR3 contains 15 residues. The V gene lost 4 bases and the J gene lost 2 bases, with 14 bases spanning the gap. Germline V CDR1 and CDR2: SGHKS, YYEKEE (reference sequence). Full variable domain (outside the CDR3, taken from reference TRBV5-5 and TRBJ2-3): DAGVTQSPTHLIKTRGQQVTLRCSPISGHKSVSWYQQVLGQGPQFIFQYYEKEERGRGNFPDRFSARQFPNYSSELNVNALLLGDSALYLCASSTGRTFTDTQYFGPGTRLTVL.

This clonotype was seen ten or more times. The chain links TRBV3-1 to TRBJ2-1, with 7 nucleotides matching TRBD1. V lost 3 bases, J lost 9 bases, and 5 bases stayed unmatched. The CDR3 is made up of 13 amino acids. CDR1 and CDR2 from the germline V gene are LGHDT and YNNKEL (reference sequence). The CDR3, as DNA: TGTGCCAGCAGCCAGTTGACAGGGACTGAGCAGTTCTTC. The encoded protein is CASSQLTGTEQFF.